Detailed here is one T cell receptor (beta chain). Method: immunoSEQ multiplex PCR; TCRdb's copy keeps in-frame clones and lacks some. Among about 61,000 clones listed, around 97% were seen once. The sample comes from a study of technical replicates of blood from several donors. CDR3 size: 16 residues. Trimming cost V 1 base and J 3 bases; bases outside gene matches: 6. Germline V gene sequence: CDR1 MGHDK, CDR2 SYGVNS. This chain uses TRBV25-1 with TRBJ2-5, with TRBD2 identical over 9 bases. This TCR came from a human donor in good health. Sequencing was carried out using T cells isolated from PBMCs. The CDR3 DNA reads TGTGCCAGCAGTGAATGGTCTGGCGGGAGGGAAGAGACCCAGTACTTC. Translation gives CASSEWSGGREETQYF.